Below, one TCR beta chain is given with its context. The antigen remains undetermined. This sample stems from a study of cytomegalovirus exposure and HLA in healthy donors. Losses at the gene ends were 5 bases for V and 5 bases for J; bases not matched to a gene: 7. This CDR3 contains 15 residues. Looked up from germline, CDR1 is MGHRA and CDR2 is YSYEKL. Whole-study findings and limits: There were fewer than 200 TCR beta chains listed as cytomegalovirus-associated. According to a later analysis, donors in an Asian-associated ancestry cluster reportedly had fewer N-insertions than the approximately 670-donor mean.

A multiplex PCR was run with 60 Vbeta primers and 13 Jbeta primers. Repertoires were generated with immunoSEQ multiplex PCR, while TCRdb's copy carries only in-frame clones and drops some. Of 150,000 to 160,000 clones listed, around 84% are singletons. This chain joins TRBV4-1 and TRBJ2-7, with 12 positions matching TRBD1. The sample consisted of PBMCs. This TCR was sampled from a woman aged 18-29 years in good health and CMV-seronegative. The CDR3, as DNA: TGCGCCAGCAGCGGATGGGACAGGGGGCCAGACGAGCAGTACTTC. Its translation is CASSGWDRGPDEQYF.